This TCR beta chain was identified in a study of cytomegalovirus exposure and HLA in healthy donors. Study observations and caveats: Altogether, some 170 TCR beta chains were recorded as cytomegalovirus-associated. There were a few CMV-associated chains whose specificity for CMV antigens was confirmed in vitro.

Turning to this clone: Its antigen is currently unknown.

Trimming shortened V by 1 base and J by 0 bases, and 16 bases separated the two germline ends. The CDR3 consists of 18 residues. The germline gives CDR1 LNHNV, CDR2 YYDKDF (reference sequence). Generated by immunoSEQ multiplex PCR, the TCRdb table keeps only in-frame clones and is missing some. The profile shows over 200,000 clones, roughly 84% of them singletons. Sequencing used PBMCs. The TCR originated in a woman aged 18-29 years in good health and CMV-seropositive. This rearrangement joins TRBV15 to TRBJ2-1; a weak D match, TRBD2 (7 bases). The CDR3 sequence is CATSRGGGSGISYNEQFF. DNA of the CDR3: TGTGCCACCAGCAGAGGGGGGGGCAGCGGGATCTCCTACAATGAGCAGTTCTTC.